This TCR beta chain was sequenced during a study of blood T cell repertoires in COVID-19. CDR3 length equals 14 residues. Germline CDR1 reads MDHEN; CDR2 reads SYDVKM. V was cut by 2 bases and J by 7 bases, with 14 bases left in between. Original processing methods: Nucleated cell number was recorded as an estimate derived from reference gene primer amplification. Here immunoSEQ multiplex PCR was the method, and the copy in TCRdb shows in-frame clones only, minus some. The V and J calls and clone size are taken from that table; D and trimming were inferred from the DNA. This repertoire shows over 55,000 clones, about 87% found once; its top ten account for under 9.5%.

Sequencing was performed on peripheral blood. The sequence was obtained from a man over 45 with active COVID-19. This chain joins TRBV28 and TRBJ2-5, with D unclear. CDR3 in amino acids: CASSLGATTWTQYF. Written as DNA, the CDR3 is TGTGCCAGCAGTTTAGGAGCAACCACCTGGACCCAGTACTTC.